What follows are 10 T cell receptor beta chains derived from one specimen sequenced in a study of control samples from healthy donors and cancer patients. The method was immunoSEQ multiplex PCR; TCRdb's version includes in-frame clones alone and lacks a portion of them. Here the sample spans some 71,000 clones, roughly 87% being singletons. Sequencing was carried out using PBMCs. These receptors all stem from a man between 60 and 75 years old with colorectal cancer.

The chain links TRBV6-4 to TRBJ2-3; tentative D call: TRBD1 (6 bases). This CDR3 spans 16 amino acids. V shed 4 bases and J shed 2 bases, with 16 bases lying between them. Germline values: CDR1 MRHNA, CDR2 SNTAGT. CDR3 sequence reads: CASSVLGQGSTDTQYF. In DNA form, the CDR3 reads TGTGCCAGCAGTGTCCTCGGCCAGGGGTCCACAGATACGCAGTATTTT.

This clone was seen more than once but under ten times. This rearrangement joins TRBV9 to TRBJ2-7, with unresolved D. The CDR3 is made up of 14 amino acids. Trimming cost V 0 bases and J 3 bases, with 10 bases left between them. The germline V gene has CDR1 SGDLS and CDR2 YYNGEE. Here the CDR3 DNA reads TGTGCCAGCAGCGTAGGAGCAGGTAACTACGAGCAGTACTTC. It codes for CASSVGAGNYEQYF.

The chain links TRBV11-3 to TRBJ2-2; the match to TRBD1 covers 10 bases. CDR1 and CDR2 (germline): SGHNT, YENEEA. Losses at the gene ends were 3 bases for V and 4 bases for J; bases not matched to a gene: 5. CDR3 length: 16 residues. Here the CDR3 DNA reads TGTGCCAGCAGCTTTGACAGGGGGCTAGGCACCGGGGAGCTGTTTTTT. Its translation: CASSFDRGLGTGELFF.

The chain couples TRBV20-1 to TRBJ2-7; TRBD1 agrees at 8 bases. The germline gives CDR1 DFQATT, CDR2 SNEGSKA (reference sequence). The trim removed 3 bases at V and 5 bases at J, leaving 6 bases unmatched. The CDR3 sequence is 13 residues long. The CDR3 sequence: CSASVGQGNEQYF. In DNA, the CDR3 is TGCAGTGCTAGTGTAGGACAGGGTAACGAGCAGTACTTC.

The rearrangement joins TRBV6-2 or TRBV6-3 to TRBJ2-7; 8 bases align to TRBD2. This CDR3 comprises 14 residues. The germline V gene has CDR1 MNHEY and CDR2 SVGEGT. Germline trimming cut 4 bases from V and 5 bases from J; bases unmatched to any gene: 7. The CDR3 region is CASSFFGGADEQYF. The CDR3 nucleotides read TGTGCCAGCAGTTTCTTCGGGGGGGCCGACGAGCAGTACTTC.

This clone appeared a single time. The CDR3 nucleotides read TGTGCCAGCAGCGTAGCTAAGGAAGAGACCCAGTACTTC. Its translation: CASSVAKEETQYF. This chain connects TRBV9 to TRBJ2-5; D gene unclear. Germline values: CDR1 SGDLS, CDR2 YYNGEE. The CDR3 consists of 13 residues. V lost 0 bases, J lost 3 bases, and 6 bases lay in between. Together with reference TRBV9 and TRBJ2-5, the CDR3 gives the full variable domain: DSGVTQTPKHLITATGQRVTLRCSPRSGDLSVYWYQQSLDQGLQFLIQYYNGEERAKGNILERFSAQQFPDLHSELNLSSLELGDSALYFCASSVAKEETQYFGPGTRLLVL.

The CDR3 DNA is TGTGCCAGCAGCAAACAGGGGGCTAACTACAATGAGCAGTTCTTC. Protein product: CASSKQGANYNEQFF. V gene TRBV7-3 combines with J gene TRBJ2-1, with 9 bases lining up with TRBD1. The CDR3 is made up of 15 amino acids. Germline values: CDR1 SGHTA, CDR2 FQGTGA. The V segment lost 5 bases and the J segment 3 bases; nucleotides outside the gene matches: 5.

J is TRBJ1-1 and V is TRBV7-2, with D unclear. Deletions cut 2 bases from V and 10 bases from J, with 20 bases between. The CDR3 contains 15 residues. CDR1 is SGHTA and CDR2 is FQGNSA in the germline V gene. The DNA for the CDR3 is TGTGCCAGCAGCTTAACCCCCCCACGGGAAGTTGGAGCTTTCTTT. Protein: CASSLTPPREVGAFF. The full variable domain, in which reference TRBV7-2 and TRBJ1-1 provide the parts outside the CDR3, is GAGVSQSPSNKVTEKGKDVELRCDPISGHTALYWYRQSLGQGLEFLIYFQGNSAPDKSGLPSDRFSAERTGGSVSTLTIQRTQQEDSAVYLCASSLTPPREVGAFFGQGTRLTVV.

The chain uses TRBV6-2 or TRBV6-3 and TRBJ2-3, with TRBD2 matching 8 bases. Germline V lookup: CDR1 MNHEY, CDR2 SVGEGT. With V trimmed by 2 bases and J by 1 base, 8 bases remained unmatched. This CDR3 has 17 residues. The CDR3 loop reads CASSYGAGGSRTDTQYF. The CDR3 nucleotides are TGTGCCAGCAGTTACGGCGCGGGGGGCTCTCGCACAGATACGCAGTATTTT.

The chain combines TRBV20-1 with TRBJ2-6; unclear D gene. This CDR3 spans 14 amino acids. Trimming pared 3 bases from V and 1 base from J, leaving 7 bases between. Germline lookup yields CDR1 DFQATT and CDR2 SNEGSKA (reference sequence). This CDR3 reads CSASARSGANVLTF. The CDR3 bases are TGCAGTGCTAGTGCGAGATCTGGGGCCAACGTCCTGACTTTC.